Each of the 28 T cell receptor beta chains below was sequenced from the same sample in a study of blood T cell repertoires in COVID-19. TCRdb's copy holds only in-frame clones and misses some; the assay was immunoSEQ multiplex PCR. This table holds around 63,000 clones, 75% to 85% found once. Sequencing was carried out using peripheral blood. The receptors here all came from a man aged 55 to 69 with acute or convalescent COVID-19.

This rearrangement joins TRBV19 to TRBJ2-5; 9 nucleotides agree with TRBD2. The V gene end was trimmed by 3 bases and the J gene end by 4 bases; junction bases not matched to a gene: 6. Germline V gives CDR1 LNHDA, CDR2 SQIVND (reference sequence). The CDR3 sequence is 15 residues long. Here the CDR3 DNA reads TGTGCCAGTAGTATTGAGCTAGCGGGGATAGAGACCCAGTACTTC. Amino acid sequence: CASSIELAGIETQYF.

The chain recombines TRBV19 with TRBJ1-6; no definite D call. CDR3 length: 13 amino acids. V gave up 6 bases and J gave up 5 bases, with 8 bases separating them. Germline V gene lookup returns CDR1 LNHDA and CDR2 SQIVND (reference sequence). The CDR3 spells CASSRQDNSPLHF. CDR3 in DNA: TGTGCCAGTAGCCGACAAGATAATTCACCCCTCCACTTT.

This clone was seen more than once but under ten times. The chain combines TRBV5-1 with TRBJ2-3, with TRBD2 matching 12 bases. CDR3 length: 16 residues. After removal of 2 bases from V and 2 bases from J, the junction contained 3 bases not matched to a gene. The germline gives CDR1 SGHRS, CDR2 YFSETQ. In nucleotides, the CDR3 is TGCGCCAGCAGCTTCTGGACTAGCGGGATCACAGATACGCAGTATTTT. Its protein product is CASSFWTSGITDTQYF.

The genes are TRBV24-1 and TRBJ2-1, with 10 bases aligning to TRBD2. Germline V lookup: CDR1 KGHDR, CDR2 SFDVKD. This CDR3 has 16 amino acids. J was trimmed by 8 bases and V by 5 bases; bases with no gene match: 11. The CDR3: CATSGQRGGRLDEQFF. CDR3 nucleotide sequence: TGTGCCACCAGTGGTCAGCGGGGGGGAAGACTGGATGAGCAGTTCTTC.

Here the CDR3 DNA reads TGTGCCAGTAAACGGGCCGGAGGAGAAAATGGCTACACCTTC. Its protein product is CASKRAGGENGYTF. The chain is built from TRBV19 and TRBJ1-2; no clear D. The germline V gene has CDR1 LNHDA and CDR2 SQIVND (reference sequence). There are 14 residues in the CDR3. Trimming shortened V by 7 bases and J by 6 bases, and 18 bases separated the two germline ends.

This chain links TRBV3-1 (or the pseudogene TRBV3-2) with TRBJ2-7; 8 bases agree with TRBD1. Germline-derived CDR1 and CDR2 are LGHDT and YNNKEL (reference sequence). CDR3 length equals 13 residues. The V and J ends lost 7 bases and 10 bases, in that order; junction bases with no gene match: 12. The CDR3 DNA reads TGTGCCAGCACCCTCAATACAGGGGGTATTCAGTACTTC. Protein sequence: CASTLNTGGIQYF.

This chain links TRBV12-5 with TRBJ1-1, with 7 bases matching TRBD1. The CDR3 extends over 14 amino acids. CDR1 LGHNT and CDR2 FRNRAP come from the germline V gene. J lost 1 base, V lost 8 bases, and 7 bases had no gene match. The CDR3 region is CASSRTGANTEAFF. As DNA, the CDR3 is TGTGCTAGTAGCCGAACAGGGGCGAACACTGAAGCTTTCTTT.

In this sample, this clone turned up once. The chain employs TRBV24-1 and TRBJ2-5; 9 bases map to TRBD2. Germline V gene data show CDR1 as KGHDR and CDR2 as SFDVKD. J gave up 4 bases and V 4 bases, and 9 bases lay outside the gene matches. This CDR3 comprises 16 residues. CDR3 residues: CATSDRGGASPETQYF. For the CDR3, the DNA is TGTGCCACCAGTGACCGCGGGGGGGCAAGCCCAGAGACCCAGTACTTC.

This chain links TRBV10-2 with TRBJ2-7; D is perhaps TRBD2 (5 bases). The CDR3 loop spans 14 amino acids. Germline CDR1 is WSHSY and CDR2 is SAAADI. V lost 0 bases and J lost 2, with 8 bases in between. This CDR3 reads CASSESLGTYEQYF. In DNA form, the CDR3 reads TGCGCCAGCAGTGAGTCACTAGGGACCTACGAGCAGTACTTC.

The chain carries TRBV30 and TRBJ2-2; D not certain. The CDR3 covers 13 residues. V shed 3 bases and J shed 7 bases, with 12 bases lying between them. Germline loops: CDR1 GTSNPN, CDR2 SVGIG (reference sequence). The CDR3 region has the DNA TGTGCCTGGAGCGGAGATGCCAACGGGGAGCTGTTTTTT. Its protein product is CAWSGDANGELFF.

The V and J genes are TRBV10-2 and TRBJ2-7, with 8 bases identical to TRBD2. V gave up 6 bases and J gave up 6 bases; unmatched junction bases: 7. The CDR3 spans 13 residues. Germline V gene sequence: CDR1 WSHSY, CDR2 SAAADI. CDR3 residues: CASRISGELEQYF. CDR3 nucleotide sequence: TGCGCCAGCAGGATTAGCGGGGAGCTCGAGCAGTACTTC.

The chain links TRBV19 to TRBJ1-2, with D possibly being TRBD1 (6 bases). The CDR3 spans 13 residues. The germline CDR1 and CDR2 sequences are LNHDA and SQIVND (reference sequence). Deletions cut 5 bases from V and 8 bases from J, with 15 bases between. CDR3 residues: CASSPTGQRGYTF. The DNA for the CDR3 is TGTGCCAGTAGTCCAACAGGGCAACGGGGCTACACCTTC.

This clone was counted a few times. This chain uses TRBV5-4 with TRBJ1-1, with 8 bases that match TRBD1. The V gene end was trimmed by 4 bases and the J gene end by 0 bases; junction bases not matched to a gene: 8. The CDR3 runs to 16 residues. Germline CDR1 reads SGHNT; CDR2 reads YYREEE (reference sequence). Here the CDR3 DNA reads TGTGCCAGCAGCCCCTACCGGACAGGGCTGAACACTGAAGCTTTCTTT. This codes for CASSPYRTGLNTEAFF.

This chain links TRBV11-2 with TRBJ2-7; 7 nucleotides agree with TRBD1. Germline V gene lookup returns CDR1 SGHAT and CDR2 FQNNGV. V lost 3 bases, J lost 3 bases, and 5 bases stayed unmatched. The CDR3 extends over 14 amino acids. The DNA for the CDR3 is TGTGCCAGCAGCTTGGGGGACAGCCACTACGAGCAGTACTTC. It encodes CASSLGDSHYEQYF. Full variable domain (missing parts from reference TRBV11-2 and TRBJ2-7): EAGVAQSPRYKIIEKRQSVAFWCNPISGHATLYWYQQILGQGPKLLIQFQNNGVVDDSQLPKDRFSAERLKGVDSTLKIQPAKLEDSAVYLCASSLGDSHYEQYFGPGTRLTVT.

The chain combines TRBV15 with TRBJ2-5, with TRBD1 matching over 11 bases. The V gene end was trimmed by 4 bases and the J gene end by 7 bases; junction bases not matched to a gene: 5. From germline, CDR1 is LNHNV and CDR2 YYDKDF (reference sequence). The CDR3 runs 14 residues. The CDR3 is CATSIGTGGRTQYF. CDR3 nucleotide sequence: TGTGCCACCAGCATCGGGACAGGGGGTCGGACCCAGTACTTC.

The chain uses TRBV10-3 and TRBJ1-1; 7 bases match TRBD1. Germline-derived CDR1 and CDR2 are ENHRY and SYGVKD. The CDR3 extends over 16 amino acids. The ends lost 5 bases at V and 5 bases at J; junction bases unmatched: 14. CDR3 region: CAISTQRQGEGTEAFF. The CDR3 DNA reads TGTGCCATCAGTACCCAGCGACAGGGAGAGGGGACTGAAGCTTTCTTT.

V usage is TRBV28 and J usage is TRBJ1-1; D possibly corresponds to TRBD1 (5 bases). CDR3 length equals 12 residues. Per germline, CDR1 MDHEN and CDR2 SYDVKM. V gave up 5 bases and J gave up 5 bases, with 9 bases separating them. The CDR3 coding sequence is TGTGCCAGCAGTACTGGGGGGACTGAAGCTTTCTTT. This gives the protein CASSTGGTEAFF.

This rearrangement joins TRBV7-2 to TRBJ1-3; D gene unclear. Trimming cost V 2 bases and J 3 bases, with 8 bases left between them. Germline assignment: CDR1 SGHTA and CDR2 FQGNSA. The CDR3 covers 14 residues. For the CDR3, the DNA is TGTGCCAGCAGCTTATACACCCTTGGAAACACCATATATTTT. The encoded protein is CASSLYTLGNTIYF.

This chain joins TRBV27 and TRBJ2-3; 7 positions agree with TRBD1. CDR1 is MNHEY, CDR2 SMNVEV, per germline (reference sequence). This CDR3 comprises 12 residues. V trimming: 8 bases; J trimming: 3 bases; junction bases outside the gene matches: 2. This CDR3 is CASPGGTDTQYF. The CDR3, as DNA: TGTGCCAGCCCAGGGGGAACAGATACGCAGTATTTT.

V usage is TRBV9 and J usage is TRBJ2-2, with 11 bases identical to TRBD2. This CDR3 has 19 amino acids. Unmatched junction bases numbered 7, after V lost 0 bases and J lost 0 bases. CDR1 is SGDLS and CDR2 is YYNGEE in the germline V gene. The CDR3 nucleotides read TGTGCCAGCAGCGTAGGACTAGCGGGGCGCTTAGCGAACACCGGGGAGCTGTTTTTT. Its translation: CASSVGLAGRLANTGELFF.

The chain is built from TRBV2 and TRBJ2-2; D gene unclear. Germline CDR1 is SNHLY and CDR2 is FYNNEI. CDR3 length equals 13 residues. V was cut by 6 bases and J by 4 bases, with 9 bases left in between. The CDR3 region is CASRITLTGELFF. CDR3 bases: TGTGCCAGCAGGATAACTCTCACCGGGGAGCTGTTTTTT.

This rearrangement joins TRBV9 to TRBJ2-3, with 8 bases matching TRBD1. With V trimmed by 4 bases and J by 2 bases, 9 bases remained unmatched. CDR3 size: 16 residues. Germline V CDR1 and CDR2: SGDLS, YYNGEE. The chain's CDR3 is CASSSQGQGFTDTQYF. In nucleotides, the CDR3 is TGTGCCAGCAGCTCCCAAGGACAGGGTTTCACAGATACGCAGTATTTT. The full variable domain, rest sourced from reference TRBV9 and TRBJ2-3, is DSGVTQTPKHLITATGQRVTLRCSPRSGDLSVYWYQQSLDQGLQFLIQYYNGEERAKGNILERFSAQQFPDLHSELNLSSLELGDSALYFCASSSQGQGFTDTQYFGPGTRLTVL.

The V and J genes are TRBV19 and TRBJ1-2; no clear D. Germline values: CDR1 LNHDA, CDR2 SQIVND (reference sequence). CDR3 length: 14 residues. The V gene lost 5 bases and the J gene lost 3 bases, with 13 bases spanning the gap. CDR3 bases: TGTGCCAGTAGTCTCGGTTTGCGCGACTATGGCTACACCTTC. Its translation is CASSLGLRDYGYTF.

The gene calls are TRBV10-3 and TRBJ2-7; 7 nucleotides agree with TRBD1. The CDR3 contains 14 residues. The junction had 10 bases not matched to a gene; V was cut back by 6 bases and J by 5 bases. The V gene's germline CDR1 is ENHRY and CDR2 SYGVKD. This CDR3 reads CAIREGTVLHEQYF. The CDR3 DNA follows: TGTGCCATCAGGGAAGGGACAGTACTCCACGAGCAGTACTTC.

This clone was seen only a few times. The chain carries TRBV11-3 and TRBJ2-7, with 11 bases aligning to TRBD1. Germline CDR1 is SGHNT and CDR2 is YENEEA. The CDR3 sequence is 15 residues long. Germline trimming cut 1 base from V and 3 bases from J; bases unmatched to any gene: 2. In DNA form, the CDR3 reads TGTGCCAGCAGCTTAGCCGGGACAGGGGGCTACGAGCAGTACTTC. As protein: CASSLAGTGGYEQYF.

The J gene is TRBJ1-1, the V gene TRBV11-2, with no clear D. V gave up 5 bases and J gave up 10 bases, with 23 bases separating them. The CDR3 spans 15 residues. Germline CDR1 SGHAT, CDR2 FQNNGV. The CDR3 spells CASSPTSAGQRGAFF. For the CDR3, the DNA is TGTGCCAGCAGCCCGACCTCGGCTGGGCAACGGGGAGCTTTCTTT.

The chain couples TRBV5-1 to TRBJ2-3, with D perhaps TRBD2 (7 bases). CDR3 length: 15 amino acids. Trimming cost V 4 bases and J 3 bases, with 15 bases left between them. CDR1 is SGHRS, CDR2 YFSETQ, per germline. The CDR3 region has the DNA TGCGCCAGCAGCCTCGGACTAGGGGGAACAGATACGCAGTATTTT. This codes for CASSLGLGGTDTQYF.

This CDR3 is CASRKSGTAYNSPLHF. In DNA form, the CDR3 reads TGTGCCAGCAGAAAATCCGGGACAGCATATAATTCACCCCTCCACTTT. The rearrangement links TRBV6-6 to TRBJ1-6, with TRBD1 matching 7 bases. The CDR3 is 16 amino acids. CDR1 is MNHNY, CDR2 SVGAGI, per germline (reference sequence). The trim removed 6 bases at V and 4 bases at J, leaving 9 bases unmatched.